A selection of T cell receptor beta chains follows, all from one sample in a study of CD8 T cells in ankylosing spondylitis. TCRdb re-called the 5' RACE reads through MiXCR, storing one row per CDR3 protein. In the table there are 700,000 to 1,000,000 distinct CDR3 sequences, about 11% of which are singletons. Material for sequencing was blood, either unsorted or a sorted T cell fraction (not recorded which). These receptors were collected from a male donor with ankylosing spondylitis. The CDR3 runs from the conserved cysteine through the conserved F or W.

V	J	CDR3
TRBV30	TRBJ1-5	CAWSVAGAGNQPQHF
TRBV30	TRBJ2-7	CAWEVQGAYEQYF
TRBV7-2	TRBJ2-2	CASSLTSTVTGELFF
TRBV5-1	TRBJ1-5	CASSLAGQGHQPQHF
TRBV20-1	TRBJ1-1	CSADRRSNTEAFF
TRBV7-2	TRBJ2-1	CASSAGTSGYNEQFF
TRBV9	TRBJ2-5	CASSGPTGNGETQYF
TRBV11-1	TRBJ1-1	CASSSTSSNTEAFF
TRBV20-1	TRBJ2-7	CSARRLRRDYEQYF
TRBV9	TRBJ2-2	CASSDRTGGTGELFF
TRBV2	TRBJ2-7	CASTTGQGPNEQYF
TRBV20-1	TRBJ2-7	CSADRGRRLYEQYF
TRBV19	TRBJ1-5	CASSIMGSYSNQPQHF
TRBV10-3	TRBJ1-1	CAIREDWTVNTEAFF
TRBV7-2	TRBJ1-2	CASTGARANYGYTF
TRBV9	TRBJ2-1	CASSRLSGSSDNEQFF
TRBV20-1	TRBJ1-4	CSARDVRLREKLFF
TRBV7-9	TRBJ2-7	CASSRDPVFEKYF
TRBV3-1	TRBJ2-1	CASCPSGTRFFEQFF
TRBV2	TRBJ2-1	CASSGKGYEQFF
TRBV5-1	TRBJ2-1	CASRPGDGNEQFF
TRBV5-1	TRBJ2-1	CASSLKGGYEQFF
TRBV5-1	TRBJ2-7	CASSLGSLIGPSEQYF
TRBV29-1	TRBJ1-5	CSASFGTGDSSQHF
TRBV12-3/TRBV12-4	TRBJ1-6	CASRRQGGSMEPLHF
TRBV15	TRBJ2-3	CATSRAIQGSTDTQYF
TRBV5-1	TRBJ2-3	CASSPTGGISTDTQYF
TRBV10-3	TRBJ2-5	CAISASGGETQYF
TRBV20-1	TRBJ2-6	CSASRTYSGANVLTF
TRBV2	TRBJ2-7	CASSERLYTYEQYF
TRBV28	TRBJ1-1	CASTTLGRDTNTEAFF